The 2 T cell receptor beta chains presented below share a single source sample, sequenced in a study of cytomegalovirus exposure and HLA in healthy donors. PCR involved 60 Vbeta and 13 Jbeta primers. This table comes from immunoSEQ multiplex PCR, and its TCRdb copy is limited to in-frame clones, with some not included. Among around 150,000 clones, around 72% were seen once, and the ten largest hold 2.1%. What was sequenced was PBMCs. The receptors here all came from a man aged 35-49 years in good health and CMV-seronegative.

The V and J genes are TRBV28 and TRBJ2-3; TRBD2 is a possible D gene (5 bases). This CDR3 contains 16 residues. V lost 3 bases to trimming and J lost 3 bases, with 16 bases between them. Germline lookup yields CDR1 MDHEN and CDR2 SYDVKM. This chain's CDR3 is CASSFEGEMGTDTQYF. The CDR3 DNA reads as TGTGCCAGCAGTTTCGAGGGTGAGATGGGTACAGATACGCAGTATTTT.

This chain links TRBV18 with TRBJ2-7, with D possibly TRBD1 on 5 matching bases. The CDR3 has 14 amino acids. CDR1 and CDR2 from the germline V gene are KGHSH and LQKENI. V gave up 0 bases and J gave up 1 base, with 7 bases separating them. CDR3 residues: CASSPPAGSYEQYF. CDR3 bases: TGTGCCAGCTCACCACCGGCAGGGTCCTACGAGCAGTACTTC.